This TCR beta chain derives from a study of response to subunit inactivated influenza vaccine (dated by TCRdb to the late 2010s). For context, the study as a whole: To follow how T cells responded to a trivalent subunit inactivated influenza vaccine, the researchers relied on deep quantitative profiling of the T cell receptor repertoire. Here is what the overall study found, with its caveats: The authors proposed that each seasonal influenza vaccination may bring in only a limited number of new T cells.

Library preparation was by RT-PCR. Sequencing took place on an Illumina HiSeq 2500. TCRdb handled the public reads itself, with Q25 trimming in fastp and clone calling in MiXCR, and kept productive beta chains. Every entry covers one CDR3 protein and lists the most common genes and DNA from its rows. The sample has 700,000 to 800,000 distinct CDR3 sequences on record, approximately 17% of them singletons. The ten largest account for approximately 10% of the sample. Reading the germline V gene gives CDR1 SGHAT and CDR2 FQNNGV. From the cysteine up to the phenylalanine, the CDR3 has a length of 18 residues. Kept here is only the CDR3 DNA, which spans 54 bases and is read in frame from base 1. V is trimmed back by 3 bases and J by 0 bases, and the junction contains 7 bases that no gene match accounts for. As to this clonotype: Its antigen target is currently unknown. The record has no base qualities; no much larger clone is one base away.

The sequencing here drew on PBMCs from blood, taken 4 to 6 days after vaccination. The chain is encoded by TRBV11-2 joined to TRBJ2-6, with 8 bases aligning to TRBD1. The sequence came from a man aged 45-60 years who received an inactivated influenza vaccine. Donor details come from another sample of the same person, matched by shared clones. This receptor carries the CDR3 CASSLGGQGTSGANVLTF. The DNA reads TGTGCCAGCAGCTTGGGAGGACAGGGCACCTCTGGGGCCAACGTCCTGACTTTC.